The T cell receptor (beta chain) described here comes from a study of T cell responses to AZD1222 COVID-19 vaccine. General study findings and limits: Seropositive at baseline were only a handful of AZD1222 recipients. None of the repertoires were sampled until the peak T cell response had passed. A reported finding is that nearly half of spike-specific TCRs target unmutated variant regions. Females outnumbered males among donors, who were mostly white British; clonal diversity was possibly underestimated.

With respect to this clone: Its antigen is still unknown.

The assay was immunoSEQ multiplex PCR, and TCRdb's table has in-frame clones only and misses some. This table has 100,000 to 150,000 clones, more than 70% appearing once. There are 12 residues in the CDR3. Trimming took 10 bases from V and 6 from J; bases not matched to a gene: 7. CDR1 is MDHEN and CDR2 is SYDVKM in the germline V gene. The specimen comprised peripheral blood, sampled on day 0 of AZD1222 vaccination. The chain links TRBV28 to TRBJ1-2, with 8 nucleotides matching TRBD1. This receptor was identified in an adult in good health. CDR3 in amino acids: CATQGQGHGYTF. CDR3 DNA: TGTGCCACCCAAGGACAGGGCCATGGCTACACCTTC.